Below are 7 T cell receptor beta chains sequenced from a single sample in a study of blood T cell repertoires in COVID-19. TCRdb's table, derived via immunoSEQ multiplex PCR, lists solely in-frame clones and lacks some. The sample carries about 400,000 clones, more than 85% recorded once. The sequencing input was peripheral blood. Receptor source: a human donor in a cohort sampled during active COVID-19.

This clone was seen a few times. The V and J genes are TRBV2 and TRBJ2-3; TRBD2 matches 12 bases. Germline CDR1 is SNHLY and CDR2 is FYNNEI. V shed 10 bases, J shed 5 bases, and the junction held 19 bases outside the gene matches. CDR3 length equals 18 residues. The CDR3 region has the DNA TGTGCCACCAACCCTGGGACTAGCGGGTCACCCCTATTAGATACGCAGTATTTT. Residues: CATNPGTSGSPLLDTQYF.

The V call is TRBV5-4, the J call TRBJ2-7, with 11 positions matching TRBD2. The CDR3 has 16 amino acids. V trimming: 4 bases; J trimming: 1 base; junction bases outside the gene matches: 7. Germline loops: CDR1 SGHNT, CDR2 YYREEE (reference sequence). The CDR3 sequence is CASSPGSSGRSYEQYF. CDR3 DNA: TGTGCCAGCAGCCCCGGATCTAGCGGGAGGTCCTACGAGCAGTACTTC. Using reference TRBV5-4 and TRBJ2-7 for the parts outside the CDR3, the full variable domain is ETGVTQSPTHLIKTRGQQVTLRCSSQSGHNTVSWYQQALGQGPQFIFQYYREEENGRGNFPPRFSGLQFPNYSSELNVNALELDDSALYLCASSPGSSGRSYEQYFGPGTRLTVT.

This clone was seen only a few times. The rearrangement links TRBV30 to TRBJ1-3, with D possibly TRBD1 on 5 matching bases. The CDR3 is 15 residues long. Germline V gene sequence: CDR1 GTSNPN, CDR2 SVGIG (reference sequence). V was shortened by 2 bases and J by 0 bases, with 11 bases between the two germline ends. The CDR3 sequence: CAWSPGSNSGNTIYF. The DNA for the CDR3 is TGTGCCTGGAGTCCAGGGTCTAACTCTGGAAACACCATATATTTT.

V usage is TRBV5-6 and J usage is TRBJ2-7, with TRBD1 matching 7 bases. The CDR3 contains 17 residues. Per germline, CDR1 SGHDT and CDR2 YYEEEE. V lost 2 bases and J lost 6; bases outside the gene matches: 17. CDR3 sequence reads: CASSLELQGFRFSEQYF. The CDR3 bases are TGTGCCAGCAGCTTAGAGCTACAGGGGTTCCGTTTCTCCGAGCAGTACTTC.

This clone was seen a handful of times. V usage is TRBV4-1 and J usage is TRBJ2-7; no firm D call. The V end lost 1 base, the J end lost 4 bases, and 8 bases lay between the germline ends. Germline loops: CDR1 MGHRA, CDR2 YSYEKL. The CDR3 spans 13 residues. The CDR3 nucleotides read TGCGCCAGCAGCCAAGTAGCAGTTTACGAGCAGTACTTC. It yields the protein CASSQVAVYEQYF.

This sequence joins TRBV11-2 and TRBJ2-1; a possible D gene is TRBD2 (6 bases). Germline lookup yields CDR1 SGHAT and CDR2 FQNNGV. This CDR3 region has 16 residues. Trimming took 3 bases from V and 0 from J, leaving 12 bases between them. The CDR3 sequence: CASSFQGLNSYNEQFF. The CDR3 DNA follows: TGTGCCAGCAGCTTCCAGGGACTTAACTCCTACAATGAGCAGTTCTTC.

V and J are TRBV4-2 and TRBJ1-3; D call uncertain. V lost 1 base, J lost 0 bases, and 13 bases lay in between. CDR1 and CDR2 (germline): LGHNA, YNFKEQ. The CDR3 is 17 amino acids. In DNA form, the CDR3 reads TGTGCCAGCAGCCAAGGCCTCTTGGGCGACTCTGGAAACACCATATATTTT. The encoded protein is CASSQGLLGDSGNTIYF.